The following is a TCR beta chain sequence with its context. Its target is not known. This sample is drawn from a study of blood T cell dynamics during melanoma immunotherapy. Background on the study: Standard first-line treatment here was pembrolizumab or nivolumab plus ipilimumab in metastatic melanoma.

Trimming took 0 bases from V and 6 from J, leaving 13 bases between them. The CDR3 is 14 amino acids. The germline V gene encodes CDR1 SGHKS and CDR2 YYEKEE (reference sequence). Time point reported: pre-treatment baseline. Study results and caveats: At W3, later disease-control patients showed bifurcated PBMC repertoire changes, unlike progressors.

Only in-frame clones appear in the TCRdb table, and some are missing; sequencing was by immunoSEQ multiplex PCR. The sample shows some 15,000 clones, roughly nine tenths of them seen only once. The material was blood, obtained from a patient treated with checkpoint blockade. The chain uses TRBV5-5 and TRBJ2-7; D is perhaps TRBD2 (6 bases). This receptor was identified in a human donor with melanoma. The CDR3 nucleotides read TGTGCCAGCAGCTTGGGACTAGTTTTACGCGAGCAGTACTTC. Translation gives CASSLGLVLREQYF.